This TCR beta chain was sequenced during a study of technical replicates of blood from several donors. Generated by immunoSEQ multiplex PCR, the TCRdb table keeps only in-frame clones and is missing some. The sample lists 11,000 to 15,000 clones; nearly 80% were seen once. Germline V gene lookup returns CDR1 MDHEN and CDR2 SYDVKM. Trimming removed 7 bases at V and 0 bases at J, with 18 bases between. The CDR3 has 17 residues. The chain uses TRBV28 and TRBJ1-4; TRBD1 might be the D (6 bases). Material for sequencing was PBMCs. This receptor was obtained from a human donor in good health. CDR3 residues: CASMGRGLRSTNEKLFF. Here the CDR3 DNA reads TGTGCCAGCATGGGCAGGGGCCTACGATCAACTAATGAAAAACTGTTTTTT.